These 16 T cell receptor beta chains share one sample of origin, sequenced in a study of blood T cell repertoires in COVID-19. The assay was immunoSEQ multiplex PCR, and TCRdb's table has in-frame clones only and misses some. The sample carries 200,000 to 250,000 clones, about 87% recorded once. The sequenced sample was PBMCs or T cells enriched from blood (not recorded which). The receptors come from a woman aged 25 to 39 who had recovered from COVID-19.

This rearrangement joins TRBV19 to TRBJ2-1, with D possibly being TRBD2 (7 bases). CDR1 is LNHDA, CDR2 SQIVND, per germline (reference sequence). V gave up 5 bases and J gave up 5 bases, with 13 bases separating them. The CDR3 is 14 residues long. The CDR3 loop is CASSVRGADNEQFF. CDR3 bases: TGTGCCAGTAGTGTACGGGGGGCAGACAATGAGCAGTTCTTC.

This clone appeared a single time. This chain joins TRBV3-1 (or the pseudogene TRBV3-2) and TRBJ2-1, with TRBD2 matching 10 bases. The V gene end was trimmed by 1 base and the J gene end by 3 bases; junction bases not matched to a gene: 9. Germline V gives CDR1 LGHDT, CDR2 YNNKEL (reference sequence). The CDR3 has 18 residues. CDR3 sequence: CASSQALSSGGLYNEQFF. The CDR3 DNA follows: TGTGCCAGCAGCCAAGCCCTATCTAGCGGGGGCCTCTACAATGAGCAGTTCTTC.

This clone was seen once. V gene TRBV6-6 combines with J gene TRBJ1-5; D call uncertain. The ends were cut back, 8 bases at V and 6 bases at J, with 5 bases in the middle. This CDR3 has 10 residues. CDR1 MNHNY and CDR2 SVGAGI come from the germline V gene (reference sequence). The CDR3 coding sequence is TGTGCCAGCGGACTTCAGCCCCAGCATTTT. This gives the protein CASGLQPQHF.

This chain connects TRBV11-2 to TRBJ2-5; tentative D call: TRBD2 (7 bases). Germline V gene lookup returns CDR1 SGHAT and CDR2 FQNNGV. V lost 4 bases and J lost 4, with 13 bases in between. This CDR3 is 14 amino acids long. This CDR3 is CASSWWGGAETQYF. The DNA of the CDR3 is TGTGCCAGCAGCTGGTGGGGGGGCGCAGAGACCCAGTACTTC.

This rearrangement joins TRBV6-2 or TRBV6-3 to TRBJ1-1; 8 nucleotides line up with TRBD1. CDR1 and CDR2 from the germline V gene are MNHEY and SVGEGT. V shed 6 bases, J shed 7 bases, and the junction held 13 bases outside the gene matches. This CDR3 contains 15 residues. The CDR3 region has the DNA TGTGCCAGCAGCTCAATCCCAGGGGGCGGGAGTGAAGCTTTCTTT. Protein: CASSSIPGGGSEAFF.

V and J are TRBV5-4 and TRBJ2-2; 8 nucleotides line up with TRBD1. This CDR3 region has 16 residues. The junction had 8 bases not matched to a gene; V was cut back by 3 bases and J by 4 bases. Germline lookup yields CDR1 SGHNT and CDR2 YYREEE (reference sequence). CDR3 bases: TGTGCCAGCAGCTCAGTCCCGGGACAGGTCACCGGGGAGCTGTTTTTT. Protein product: CASSSVPGQVTGELFF.

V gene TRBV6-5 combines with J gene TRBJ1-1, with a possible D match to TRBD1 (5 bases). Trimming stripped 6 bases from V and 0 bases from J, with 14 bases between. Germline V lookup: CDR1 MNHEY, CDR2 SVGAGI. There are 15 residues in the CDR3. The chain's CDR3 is CASRTARRMNTEAFF. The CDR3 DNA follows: TGTGCCAGCAGGACAGCCAGGAGAATGAACACTGAAGCTTTCTTT.

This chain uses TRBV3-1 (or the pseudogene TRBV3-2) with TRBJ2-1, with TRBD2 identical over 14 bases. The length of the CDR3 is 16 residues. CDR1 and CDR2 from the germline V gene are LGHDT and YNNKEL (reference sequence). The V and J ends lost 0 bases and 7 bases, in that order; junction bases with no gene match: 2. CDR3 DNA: TGTGCCAGCAGCCAAGAGGGACTAGCGGGGGTTAATGAGCAGTTCTTC. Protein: CASSQEGLAGVNEQFF.

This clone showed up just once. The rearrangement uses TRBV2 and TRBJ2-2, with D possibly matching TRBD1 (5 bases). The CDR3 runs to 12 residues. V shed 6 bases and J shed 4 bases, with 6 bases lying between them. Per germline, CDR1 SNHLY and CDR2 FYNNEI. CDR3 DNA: TGTGCCAGCAGCCAGGGCACCGGGGAGCTGTTTTTT. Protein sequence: CASSQGTGELFF.

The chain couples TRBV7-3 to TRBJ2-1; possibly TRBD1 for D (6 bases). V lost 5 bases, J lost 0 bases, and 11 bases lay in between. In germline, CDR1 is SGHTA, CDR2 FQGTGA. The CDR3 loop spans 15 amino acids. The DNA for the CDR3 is TGTGCCAGCAGCAACGGACAGAGCTCCTACAATGAGCAGTTCTTC. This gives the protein CASSNGQSSYNEQFF.

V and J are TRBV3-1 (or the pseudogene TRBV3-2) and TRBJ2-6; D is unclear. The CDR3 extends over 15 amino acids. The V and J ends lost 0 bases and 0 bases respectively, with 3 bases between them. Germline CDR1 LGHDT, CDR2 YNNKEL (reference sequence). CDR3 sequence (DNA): TGTGCCAGCAGCCAAGATATCTCTGGGGCCAACGTCCTGACTTTC. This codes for CASSQDISGANVLTF.

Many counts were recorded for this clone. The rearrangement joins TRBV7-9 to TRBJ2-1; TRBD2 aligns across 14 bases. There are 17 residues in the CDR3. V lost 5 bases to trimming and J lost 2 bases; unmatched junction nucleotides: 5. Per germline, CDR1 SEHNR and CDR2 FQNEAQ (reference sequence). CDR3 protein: CASSPRTSGGTYNEQFF. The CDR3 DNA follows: TGTGCCAGCAGCCCCCGGACTAGCGGGGGGACCTACAATGAGCAGTTCTTC.

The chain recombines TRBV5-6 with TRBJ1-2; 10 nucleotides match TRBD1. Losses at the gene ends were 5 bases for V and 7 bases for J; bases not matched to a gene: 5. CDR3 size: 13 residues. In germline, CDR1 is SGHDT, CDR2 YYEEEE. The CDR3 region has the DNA TGTGCCAGCAGTTTAGACAGGGGGCTTGGCTACACCTTC. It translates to CASSLDRGLGYTF.

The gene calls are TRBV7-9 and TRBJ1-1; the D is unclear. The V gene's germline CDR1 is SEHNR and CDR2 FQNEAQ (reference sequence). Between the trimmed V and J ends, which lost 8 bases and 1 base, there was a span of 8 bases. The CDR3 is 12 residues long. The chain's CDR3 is CASGVTNTEAFF. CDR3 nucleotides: TGTGCCAGCGGAGTGACGAACACTGAAGCTTTCTTT.

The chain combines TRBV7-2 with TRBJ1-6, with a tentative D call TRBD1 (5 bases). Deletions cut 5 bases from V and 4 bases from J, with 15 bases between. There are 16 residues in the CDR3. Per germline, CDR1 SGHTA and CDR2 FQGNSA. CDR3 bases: TGTGCCAGCAGCCCCGCAGGGACTCCATATAATTCACCCCTCCACTTT. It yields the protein CASSPAGTPYNSPLHF.

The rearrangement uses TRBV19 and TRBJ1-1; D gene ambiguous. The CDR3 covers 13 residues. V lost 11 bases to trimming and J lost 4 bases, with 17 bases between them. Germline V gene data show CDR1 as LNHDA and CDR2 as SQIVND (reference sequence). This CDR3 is CAVSGERGTEAFF. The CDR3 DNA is TGTGCCGTTAGCGGGGAAAGAGGCACTGAAGCTTTCTTT. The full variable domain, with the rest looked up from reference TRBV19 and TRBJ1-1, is DGGITQSPKYLFRKEGQNVTLSCEQNLNHDAMYWYRQDPGQGLRLIYYSQIVNDFQKGDIAEGYSVSREKKESFPLTVTSAQKNPTAFYLCAVSGERGTEAFFGQGTRLTVV.